This T cell receptor (beta chain) stems from a study of CD8+CD57+ T cells in acquired aplastic anemia. Study-level information: Sorted CD4+ and CD8+ cells gave a mean 3.2 ug DNA, range about 0.19 to 27.4 ug. In CD4+ cells, healthy donors produced an average of about 10.8 million reads.

With 0 bases clipped from V and 5 bases from J, the junction kept 3 bases outside the gene matches. The CDR3 contains 14 residues. The germline CDR1 and CDR2 sequences are LNHDA and SQIVND (reference sequence). CDR3 and TCR beta VDJ profiling relied on genomic DNA as the template. Each CDR3 protein is one row after TCRdb ran MiXCR on the reads. The profile shows around 190,000 distinct CDR3 sequences, around 63% of them singletons. The TCR sequence derives from a human donor in good health. The chain is built from TRBV19 and TRBJ1-1, with TRBD1 matching 7 bases. Sequencing was carried out using sorted CD4+, CD8+, or CD8+CD57+ T cells (not recorded which) from PBMCs. CDR3 DNA sequence: TGTGCCAGTAGTATAGATTCAGGGGGGACTGAAGCTTTCTTT. Residues: CASSIDSGGTEAFF.